Listed below are T cell receptor beta chains from one sample, sequenced in a study of cytomegalovirus exposure and HLA in healthy donors. Some clones are missing from TCRdb's copy, which holds only in-frame ones; the method was immunoSEQ multiplex PCR. Among approximately 240,000 clones listed, approximately 90% were seen once. The sample consisted of PBMCs. The receptors here all came from a woman aged 18-30 years in good health and CMV-seronegative. CDR3s include the opening cysteine and the closing phenylalanine or tryptophan. D genes are given only for firm matches. For some rows the clone size is stated as once, few or many, or as a class when expanded; others skip it.

D gene: TRBD1; V gene: TRBV7-9; clone size: -; J gene: TRBJ1-4; CDR3 protein: CASSQGQGGGLFF; CDR3 DNA: TGTGCCAGCAGCCAGGGACAGGGAGGGGGCCTGTTTTTT
D gene: -; V gene: TRBV18; clone size: -; J gene: TRBJ2-7; CDR3 protein: CASSRDTLYEQYF; CDR3 DNA: TGTGCCAGCTCACGGGACACCCTCTACGAGCAGTACTTC
D gene: -; V gene: TRBV25-1; clone size: -; J gene: TRBJ2-7; CDR3 protein: CASREQGKGGEQYF; CDR3 DNA: TGTGCCAGTCGAGAACAGGGTAAGGGTGGAGAGCAGTACTTC
D gene: -; V gene: TRBV27; clone size: -; J gene: TRBJ1-2; CDR3 protein: CASSFLRDYGGYTF; CDR3 DNA: TGTGCCAGCAGTTTTCTCCGGGACTACGGAGGCTACACCTTC
D gene: -; V gene: TRBV7-3; clone size: few; J gene: TRBJ2-1; CDR3 protein: CASSRDNYNEQFF; CDR3 DNA: TGTGCCAGCAGTAGAGACAACTACAATGAGCAGTTCTTC
D gene: -; V gene: TRBV10-3; clone size: -; J gene: TRBJ2-3; CDR3 protein: CAISRDSTDTQYF; CDR3 DNA: TGTGCCATCAGTCGGGATAGCACAGATACGCAGTATTTT
D gene: -; V gene: TRBV30; clone size: -; J gene: TRBJ2-3; CDR3 protein: CAWSVRGPDTQYF; CDR3 DNA: TGTGCCTGGAGTGTACGGGGTCCAGATACGCAGTATTTT
D gene: -; V gene: TRBV10-3; clone size: -; J gene: TRBJ1-4; CDR3 protein: CASARQAAPTNEKLFF; CDR3 DNA: TGTGCCAGCGCCCGGCAGGCCGCCCCAACTAATGAAAAACTGTTTTTT
D gene: -; V gene: TRBV7-2; clone size: -; J gene: TRBJ1-5; CDR3 protein: CASSVRGAGSNQPQHF; CDR3 DNA: TGTGCCAGCAGCGTCCGCGGGGCCGGAAGCAATCAGCCCCAGCATTTT
D gene: TRBD1; V gene: TRBV5-6; clone size: few; J gene: TRBJ2-3; CDR3 protein: CASSLGGQGADTQYF; CDR3 DNA: TGTGCCAGCAGCTTGGGGGGACAGGGAGCAGATACGCAGTATTTT
D gene: TRBD1; V gene: TRBV11-2; clone size: -; J gene: TRBJ2-7; CDR3 protein: CASSLTGSFYEQYF; CDR3 DNA: TGTGCCAGCAGCTTGACAGGGAGTTTTTACGAGCAGTACTTC
D gene: TRBD1; V gene: TRBV2; clone size: once; J gene: TRBJ1-2; CDR3 protein: CASSGTTGRNYGYTF; CDR3 DNA: TGTGCCAGCAGTGGGACGACAGGGAGGAACTATGGCTACACCTTC
D gene: -; V gene: TRBV7-9; clone size: -; J gene: TRBJ1-2; CDR3 protein: CASSLGSMSQGNGYTF; CDR3 DNA: TGTGCCAGCAGCTTAGGATCTATGTCGCAGGGGAATGGCTACACCTTC
D gene: TRBD1; V gene: TRBV5-1; clone size: -; J gene: TRBJ2-7; CDR3 protein: CASSLEQGFLYEQYF; CDR3 DNA: TGCGCCAGCAGCTTGGAACAGGGGTTCCTCTACGAGCAGTACTTC
D gene: TRBD2; V gene: TRBV6-5; clone size: -; J gene: TRBJ2-4; CDR3 protein: CASSLAGGPLGIQYF; CDR3 DNA: TGTGCCAGCAGTTTAGCGGGAGGGCCTCTGGGCATTCAGTACTTC
D gene: -; V gene: TRBV6-1; clone size: -; J gene: TRBJ2-7; CDR3 protein: CASSESTLPRRHSYEQYF; CDR3 DNA: TGTGCCAGCAGTGAAAGTACTCTCCCTCGGCGGCACTCCTACGAGCAGTACTTC
D gene: -; V gene: TRBV9; clone size: -; J gene: TRBJ1-3; CDR3 protein: CASRGEGSGNTIYF; CDR3 DNA: TGTGCCAGCAGGGGAGAGGGCTCTGGAAACACCATATATTTT
D gene: -; V gene: TRBV11-2; clone size: -; J gene: TRBJ2-7; CDR3 protein: CASSLASLYEQYF; CDR3 DNA: TGTGCCAGCAGCTTAGCTTCTCTTTACGAGCAGTACTTC
D gene: -; V gene: TRBV7-9; clone size: -; J gene: TRBJ2-5; CDR3 protein: CASSLVSETQYF; CDR3 DNA: TGTGCCAGCAGCTTAGTCTCAGAGACCCAGTACTTC
D gene: TRBD2; V gene: TRBV7-9; clone size: -; J gene: TRBJ2-7; CDR3 protein: CSSSLAHFGGGDEQYF; CDR3 DNA: TGTTCCAGCAGCTTAGCCCATTTTGGGGGAGGGGACGAGCAGTACTTC
D gene: TRBD1; V gene: TRBV27; clone size: -; J gene: TRBJ1-5; CDR3 protein: CASRPTGTSNQPQHF; CDR3 DNA: TGTGCCAGCAGACCGACAGGGACTAGCAATCAGCCCCAGCATTTT
D gene: TRBD2; V gene: TRBV11-2; clone size: -; J gene: TRBJ2-1; CDR3 protein: CASRGLAGPNEQFF; CDR3 DNA: TGTGCCAGCAGAGGACTAGCGGGGCCCAATGAGCAGTTCTTC
D gene: -; V gene: TRBV4-1; clone size: -; J gene: TRBJ1-1; CDR3 protein: CASSQDSGSLSEAFF; CDR3 DNA: TGCGCCAGCAGCCAAGATTCAGGGTCCCTTTCTGAAGCTTTCTTT
D gene: -; V gene: TRBV27; clone size: -; J gene: TRBJ2-7; CDR3 protein: CASSLVGLSYEQYF; CDR3 DNA: TGTGCCAGCAGTTTGGTCGGTTTGAGCTACGAGCAGTACTTC
D gene: TRBD1; V gene: TRBV4-3; clone size: -; J gene: TRBJ2-2; CDR3 protein: CASSHTGAGELFF; CDR3 DNA: TGCGCCAGCAGCCACACAGGGGCCGGGGAGCTGTTTTTT
D gene: TRBD1; V gene: TRBV10-3; clone size: -; J gene: TRBJ2-4; CDR3 protein: CAISELGQGTLKNIQYF; CDR3 DNA: TGTGCCATCAGTGAGTTGGGACAGGGAACTCTTAAAAACATTCAGTACTTC
D gene: -; V gene: TRBV7-2; clone size: -; J gene: TRBJ2-5; CDR3 protein: CASSNDYRDLRRTQYF; CDR3 DNA: TGTGCCAGCAGCAACGATTACAGGGACCTAAGGCGGACCCAGTACTTC
D gene: TRBD1; V gene: TRBV5-1; clone size: -; J gene: TRBJ1-1; CDR3 protein: CASSPVPRDRSPHMNTEAFF; CDR3 DNA: TGCGCCAGCAGCCCCGTTCCTAGGGACAGGTCGCCTCACATGAACACTGAAGCTTTCTTT
D gene: -; V gene: TRBV9; clone size: -; J gene: TRBJ1-1; CDR3 protein: CASSVGGAANTEAFF; CDR3 DNA: TGTGCCAGCAGCGTGGGAGGGGCCGCGAACACTGAAGCTTTCTTT
D gene: -; V gene: TRBV21-1; clone size: -; J gene: TRBJ2-5; CDR3 protein: CASSKARDRVANRVYLETQYF; CDR3 DNA: TGTGCCAGCAGCAAAGCTCGGGACAGGGTAGCAAACAGGGTATATTTAGAGACCCAGTACTTC
D gene: TRBD2; V gene: TRBV2; clone size: -; J gene: TRBJ2-7; CDR3 protein: CASSEYGRLAGVEQYF; CDR3 DNA: TGTGCCAGCAGTGAATATGGGAGGCTAGCGGGAGTCGAGCAGTACTTC
D gene: TRBD2; V gene: TRBV20-1; clone size: once; J gene: TRBJ2-1; CDR3 protein: CSATIAGVQFF; CDR3 DNA: TGCAGTGCAACAATAGCGGGAGTGCAGTTCTTC